The 3 T cell receptor beta chains given below trace back to one sample, sequenced in a study of cytomegalovirus exposure and HLA in healthy donors. Both 60 Vbeta primers and 13 Jbeta primers went into the PCR. The data were produced by immunoSEQ multiplex PCR, yet TCRdb's version contains in-frame clones alone and is incomplete. The data hold approximately 89,000 clones, with 69% observed a single time. Sequenced sample: PBMCs. These receptors originate from a female donor in good health and CMV-seronegative.

This sequence joins TRBV27 and TRBJ2-2, with D possibly matching TRBD1 (5 bases). CDR1 MNHEY and CDR2 SMNVEV come from the germline V gene (reference sequence). Trimming removed 10 bases from V and 4 bases from J, with 22 bases in between. CDR3 length: 16 amino acids. CDR3 sequence reads: CATQFLPSGSTGELFF. CDR3 nucleotide sequence: TGTGCCACGCAGTTTCTCCCCTCAGGGTCCACCGGGGAGCTGTTTTTT.

The chain carries TRBV30 and TRBJ1-4, with 9 bases identical to TRBD1. Looked up from germline, CDR1 is GTSNPN and CDR2 is SVGIG (reference sequence). The CDR3 consists of 13 residues. J gave up 7 bases and V 3 bases, and 3 bases lay outside the gene matches. The CDR3: CAWRDRGVEKLFF. CDR3 nucleotide sequence: TGTGCCTGGAGGGACAGGGGAGTTGAAAAACTGTTTTTT.

The rearrangement joins TRBV6-5 to TRBJ2-1; 8 nucleotides line up with TRBD2. The germline V gene encodes CDR1 MNHEY and CDR2 SVGAGI. This CDR3 spans 16 amino acids. Trimming at V came to 0 bases and at J to 5 bases, leaving 6 bases not matched to a gene. The CDR3 DNA is TGTGCCAGCAGTTACTCGAGCGGGAGAGGGAACAATGAGCAGTTCTTC. Encoded protein: CASSYSSGRGNNEQFF.